The source of this TCR beta chain is a study of naive and memory T cell subsets. Findings of the study overall: Possibly reflecting memory cells re-expressing CD45RA, a few larger clonotypes occurred in naive repertoires, especially CD8.

This clonotype showed up just a few times. Its antigen is unidentified. The V and J ends lost 6 bases and 5 bases respectively, with 19 bases between them. CDR1 and CDR2 from the germline V gene are DFQATT and SNEGSKA (reference sequence). The CDR3 consists of 14 residues. An equimolar mix of two oligonucleotides served as the beta constant-region primer for TRBC1 and TRBC2. Four rounds of PCR amplified the ligated cDNA using nested alpha and beta constant-region primers plus SP2. Using its own MiXCR run on the UMI-ligation and nested PCR reads, TCRdb lists one record per CDR3 protein. The repertoire includes 150,000 or so distinct CDR3 sequences, roughly 23% of them detected once, and 0.11% sits in the top ten.

Sequencing was performed on naive CD4+ T cells from blood. The origin of this receptor is a human donor in good health. The chain combines TRBV20-1 with TRBJ2-5; possibly TRBD2 for D (6 bases). The CDR3 region has the DNA TGCAGTGCGAAGACGGGACTCGGCCCGGAGACCCAGTACTTC. Translating gives CSAKTGLGPETQYF.